A single sample gave rise to the 24 T cell receptor beta chains below, sequenced in a study of Ad26.COV2.S vaccination and SARS-CoV-2 variants. As to treatment: 15 to 20 received Ad26.COV2.S at low or high dose, single or two shots; about 5 received placebo; per-sample allocation not given. Following the first vaccine or placebo injection, samples were taken on day 63. Sequenced by immunoSEQ multiplex PCR; TCRdb stores in-frame clones only, minus some. The sample shows 360,000 or so clones, around nine tenths of them seen only once. This specimen was peripheral blood, taken in a trial of Ad26.COV2.S vaccine versus placebo. The receptors originated from a person between 18 and 59 years old who received the Ad26.COV2.S COVID-19 vaccine or a placebo.

This chain connects TRBV9 to TRBJ2-5; maybe TRBD2 (7 bases). V lost 0 bases and J lost 7, with 16 bases in between. Germline V lookup: CDR1 SGDLS, CDR2 YYNGEE. The CDR3 is 15 amino acids. CDR3 residues: CASSVGVGGGRTQYF. CDR3 in DNA: TGTGCCAGCAGCGTAGGGGTGGGAGGGGGTAGGACCCAGTACTTC.

V is TRBV2 and J is TRBJ2-3; TRBD2 might be the D (5 bases). The V gene's germline CDR1 is SNHLY and CDR2 FYNNEI. The CDR3 covers 12 residues. Trimming removed 3 bases from V and 7 bases from J, with 8 bases in between. The CDR3 region has the DNA TGTGCCAGCAGTGAGTACGGGAATACGCAGTATTTT. Amino acids: CASSEYGNTQYF.

This sequence joins TRBV7-2 and TRBJ2-1, with no clear D. This CDR3 is 13 amino acids long. The V end lost 0 bases, the J end lost 7 bases, and 7 bases lay between the germline ends. Per germline, CDR1 SGHTA and CDR2 FQGNSA. The CDR3, as DNA: TGTGCCAGCAGCTTAGCAGTGGGAAATGAGCAGTTCTTC. Its translation is CASSLAVGNEQFF.

The chain is built from TRBV20-1 and TRBJ1-1; D is undetermined. Trimming took off 3 bases at V and 5 bases at J, with 7 bases between the two ends. CDR1 is DFQATT, CDR2 SNEGSKA, per germline (reference sequence). CDR3 length: 11 residues. The CDR3 coding sequence is TGCAGTGCTAGCCCAGATACTGAAGCTTTCTTT. This codes for CSASPDTEAFF.

This clone was counted a single time. The gene calls are TRBV11-3 and TRBJ1-4; D is ambiguous. Looked up from germline, CDR1 is SGHNT and CDR2 is YENEEA. The V end was cut by 0 bases, the J end by 8 bases, with 7 bases between. There are 13 residues in the CDR3. The DNA of the CDR3 is TGTGCCAGCAGCTTAGACGGGTGGGAAAAACTGTTTTTT. This translates into CASSLDGWEKLFF.

The chain employs TRBV6-5 and TRBJ2-7; tentative D call: TRBD1 (6 bases). The ends were cut back, 2 bases at V and 3 bases at J, with 11 bases in the middle. The CDR3 is 14 amino acids. Germline-derived CDR1 and CDR2 are MNHEY and SVGAGI. The CDR3 DNA follows: TGTGCCAGCAGTTACGGGCAGGGGAGCTACGAGCAGTACTTC. Its protein product is CASSYGQGSYEQYF.

CDR3 DNA: TGTGCCAGCAGTTTATTGGGACAGCCCTTGAACACTGAAGCTTTCTTT. Its translation is CASSLLGQPLNTEAFF. The genes are TRBV28 and TRBJ1-1; TRBD1 matches at 7 bases. V dropped 1 base and J dropped 0; count of bases not matched to a gene: 5. There are 16 residues in the CDR3. Per the germline V gene, CDR1 is MDHEN and CDR2 is SYDVKM.

The chain combines TRBV5-1 with TRBJ2-3; 9 nucleotides align to TRBD1. V was clipped by 3 bases and J by 4 bases; unmatched bases: 15. This CDR3 comprises 18 residues. Germline V gene sequence: CDR1 SGHRS, CDR2 YFSETQ. CDR3 sequence: CASSWRQGGFQGADTQYF. The CDR3 DNA reads as TGCGCCAGCAGCTGGCGACAGGGGGGGTTTCAGGGTGCAGATACGCAGTATTTT.

This clone was seen only once. This rearrangement joins TRBV19 to TRBJ2-7; TRBD2 might be the D (5 bases). Germline loops: CDR1 LNHDA, CDR2 SQIVND (reference sequence). The CDR3 length is 13 residues. Trimming shortened V by 2 bases and J by 8 bases, and 13 bases separated the two germline ends. The CDR3 DNA reads TGTGCCAGTAGTATAAGCTCGACTAAAAAGCAGTACTTC. Translated, it gives CASSISSTKKQYF.

This clone was recorded a few times. The chain has TRBV5-4 and TRBJ2-5; D is undetermined. This CDR3 contains 13 residues. Deletions cut 4 bases from V and 5 bases from J, with 12 bases between. The germline gives CDR1 SGHNT, CDR2 YYREEE (reference sequence). In nucleotides, the CDR3 is TGTGCCAGCAGCCAGAGCGCTTCGGAGACCCAGTACTTC. Its protein is CASSQSASETQYF.

V usage is TRBV7-6 and J usage is TRBJ1-4, with D maybe TRBD1 (5 bases). Germline V lookup: CDR1 SGHVS, CDR2 FNYEAQ. Trimming took off 5 bases at V and 0 bases at J, with 10 bases between the two ends. The CDR3 has 15 amino acids. DNA for the CDR3: TGTGCCAGCAGCGTCACAGGTGCAACTAATGAAAAACTGTTTTTT. It is translated as CASSVTGATNEKLFF. Full variable domain (remainder filled in from reference TRBV7-6 and TRBJ1-4): GAGVSQSPRYKVTKRGQDVALRCDPISGHVSLYWYRQALGQGPEFLTYFNYEAQQDKSGLPNDRFSAERPEGSISTLTIQRTEQRDSAMYRCASSVTGATNEKLFFGSGTQLSVL.

The chain employs TRBV7-9 and TRBJ2-2; 9 nucleotides align to TRBD2. V dropped 5 bases and J dropped 6; count of bases not matched to a gene: 7. CDR1 is SEHNR, CDR2 FQNEAQ, per germline (reference sequence). The CDR3 runs to 15 residues. Here the CDR3 DNA reads TGTGCCAGCAGCCTATGGACTAGCGTTGCCGGGGAGCTGTTTTTT. Its translation is CASSLWTSVAGELFF.

This chain connects TRBV5-1 to TRBJ2-5; perhaps TRBD1 as D (6 bases). The CDR3 length is 16 residues. V dropped 4 bases and J dropped 1 base, with 17 bases sitting between them. Germline assignment: CDR1 SGHRS and CDR2 YFSETQ. The CDR3 bases are TGCGCCAGCAGCCTAAGGACAGTAATCCTCCAAGAGACCCAGTACTTC. Translating gives CASSLRTVILQETQYF.

The genes are TRBV5-1 and TRBJ2-7, with TRBD2 identical over 13 bases. Germline-derived CDR1 and CDR2 are SGHRS and YFSETQ. The ends lost 5 bases at V and 4 bases at J; junction bases unmatched: 6. The CDR3 has 15 amino acids. In DNA form, the CDR3 reads TGCGCCAGCAGACGGACTAGCGGGAGTATGTACGAGCAGTACTTC. Translation gives CASRRTSGSMYEQYF.

This clone was counted once. The chain has TRBV6-5 and TRBJ2-1; a possible D gene is TRBD1 (5 bases). V was cut by 5 bases and J by 0 bases, with 8 bases left in between. Germline loops: CDR1 MNHEY, CDR2 SVGAGI. This CDR3 comprises 14 residues. CDR3 sequence: CASSPGISYNEQFF. For the CDR3, the DNA is TGTGCCAGCAGTCCAGGGATCTCCTACAATGAGCAGTTCTTC.

Comments on this clone: Other nucleotide sequences in the sample specify the same CDR3. V usage is TRBV5-4 and J usage is TRBJ2-2, with 13 bases fitting TRBD2. This CDR3 region has 17 residues. The V gene end was trimmed by 3 bases and the J gene end by 3 bases; junction bases not matched to a gene: 5. Looked up from germline, CDR1 is SGHNT and CDR2 is YYREEE (reference sequence). CDR3 loop: CASSSPTSGRDTGELFF. CDR3 nucleotides: TGTGCCAGCAGCTCCCCCACTAGCGGGAGGGACACCGGGGAGCTGTTTTTT. The whole variable domain, filled in from reference TRBV5-4 and TRBJ2-2, reads ETGVTQSPTHLIKTRGQQVTLRCSSQSGHNTVSWYQQALGQGPQFIFQYYREEENGRGNFPPRFSGLQFPNYSSELNVNALELDDSALYLCASSSPTSGRDTGELFFGEGSRLTVL.

This chain connects TRBV18 to TRBJ1-5; D gene uncertain. CDR1 and CDR2 (germline): KGHSH, LQKENI. The V and J ends lost 3 bases and 9 bases respectively, with 12 bases between them. The length of the CDR3 is 13 residues. The CDR3 loop reads CASSPDGRVPQHF. DNA for the CDR3: TGTGCCAGCTCACCGGATGGGCGCGTGCCCCAGCATTTT.

J is TRBJ2-7 and V is TRBV3-1 (or the pseudogene TRBV3-2); D is tentatively TRBD1 or TRBD2 (6 bases each). From germline, CDR1 is LGHDT and CDR2 YNNKEL (reference sequence). V was pared by 6 bases and J by 2 bases, with 17 bases between. CDR3 length: 15 amino acids. CDR3 sequence reads: CASSPSGGGAYEQYF. The DNA of the CDR3 is TGTGCCAGCAGTCCGAGCGGAGGGGGAGCCTACGAGCAGTACTTC.

The V call is TRBV9, the J call TRBJ2-1; D is uncertain. Trimming pared 0 bases from V and 7 bases from J, leaving 5 bases between. Germline V gene data show CDR1 as SGDLS and CDR2 as YYNGEE. The CDR3 is 12 amino acids. CDR3 region: CASSVAQNEQFF. The CDR3 coding sequence is TGTGCCAGCAGCGTAGCTCAGAATGAGCAGTTCTTC.

Points on this clone: A much more abundant neighbour one base away suggests this may be a read error. The chain uses TRBV11-2 and TRBJ1-2; 8 bases match TRBD1. Germline CDR1 reads SGHAT; CDR2 reads FQNNGV. The CDR3 runs to 13 residues. Unmatched junction bases numbered 2, after V lost 4 bases and J lost 4 bases. Here the CDR3 reads CASSSTGAYGYTF. The CDR3 bases are TGTGCCAGCAGCTCGACAGGGGCCTATGGCTACACCTTC.

V gene TRBV18 combines with J gene TRBJ1-5; D gene ambiguous. From germline, CDR1 is KGHSH and CDR2 LQKENI. V lost 2 bases and J lost 4, with 6 bases in between. The CDR3 spans 13 residues. The DNA for the CDR3 is TGTGCCAGCTCACCAAACGGAAATCAGCCCCAGCATTTT. As protein: CASSPNGNQPQHF.

In nucleotides, the CDR3 is TGTGCCAGTAGTTCCCCCCAGGGATGGACCGGGGAGCTGTTTTTT. It encodes CASSSPQGWTGELFF. The chain couples TRBV19 to TRBJ2-2; a possible D gene is TRBD1 (5 bases). Trimming removed 5 bases at V and 5 bases at J, with 15 bases between. The CDR3 runs to 15 residues. Looked up from germline, CDR1 is LNHDA and CDR2 is SQIVND (reference sequence).

The rearrangement links TRBV14 to TRBJ2-1; 15 nucleotides align to TRBD2. Trimming removed 0 bases from V and 6 bases from J; junction bases left unmatched: 12. Germline values: CDR1 SGHDN, CDR2 FVKESK. The CDR3 is 20 residues long. This CDR3 is CASSQEGRTSGRASPNEQFF. The CDR3 DNA follows: TGTGCCAGCAGCCAAGAAGGCCGGACTAGCGGGAGGGCCTCCCCCAATGAGCAGTTCTTC. The entire variable domain, with the rest obtained from reference TRBV14 and TRBJ2-1, is as follows: EAGVTQFPSHSVIEKGQTVTLRCDPISGHDNLYWYRRVMGKEIKFLLHFVKESKQDESGMPNNRFLAERTGGTYSTLKVQPAELEDSGVYFCASSQEGRTSGRASPNEQFFGPGTRLTVL.

The rearrangement links TRBV6-4 to TRBJ2-5, with D possibly being TRBD1 or TRBD2 (6 bases each). The CDR3 covers 19 residues. CDR1 and CDR2 (germline): MRHNA, SNTAGT. V lost 2 bases to trimming and J lost 4 bases, with 26 bases between them. The CDR3, as DNA: TGTGCCAGCAGTGACGCCAAGGGGGGCGTTGGGAAATCCATAGAGACCCAGTACTTC. Translation gives CASSDAKGGVGKSIETQYF.